This TCR beta chain was obtained from a study of blood T cell repertoires in COVID-19. Study-wide context: Samples representing acute and convalescent COVID-19 were sourced from the United States, Italy and Spain. PBMCs, B-cell-depleted T cells, or T cells provided the cDNA or gDNA that made up the material.

Original handling: Amplified reference gene primers provided the basis for estimating nucleated cell counts. The repertoire was sequenced with immunoSEQ multiplex PCR; TCRdb's copy has only in-frame clones and lacks some. V and J calls and clone size follow that table, whereas D and trimming were derived from the DNA. The sample lists 70,000 to 80,000 clones, approximately 90% occurring once. Trimming took 0 bases from V and 8 from J, leaving 10 bases between them. CDR1 and CDR2 from the germline V gene are MNHNY and SVGAGI (reference sequence). CDR3 length equals 14 residues. The chain carries TRBV6-6 and TRBJ1-4; D is undetermined. This TCR was sampled from a woman aged 55-70 years with active COVID-19. Material for sequencing was peripheral blood. The CDR3 DNA reads TGTGCCAGCAGTTACTCGACTTCGGGGGAAAAACTGTTTTTT. It codes for CASSYSTSGEKLFF.